The T cell receptor (beta chain) under discussion was sequenced for a study of blood T cell repertoires in COVID-19. About the study: The cDNA or gDNA used as material had been derived from T cells, B-cell-depleted T cells, or PBMCs.

In the original analysis: Reference gene primer amplification yielded estimated nucleated cell counts. Assay: immunoSEQ multiplex PCR; the TCRdb copy retains only in-frame clones and omits some. That table gives V, J and clone size, and the DNA gave D and trimming. There are about 530,000 clones in the sample; around 90% occur only once, and 7.8% lies in the top ten. Patients at the Seattle site were enrolled during active infection and followed longitudinally. The CDR3 sequence is 15 residues long. The germline V gene encodes CDR1 SGHNT and CDR2 YYREEE (reference sequence). Trimming pared 4 bases from V and 0 bases from J, leaving 14 bases between.

The clonotype was recovered from a woman between 50 and 59 years old with COVID-19, enrolled during active disease. The material sequenced was peripheral blood. J is TRBJ2-7 and V is TRBV5-4, with D possibly TRBD1 on 6 matching bases. CDR3 nucleotide sequence: TGTGCCAGCAGCGCCGGAGGACAGCTCTCCTACGAGCAGTACTTC. Protein product: CASSAGGQLSYEQYF.